This passage covers 13 T cell receptor beta chains from one sample sequenced in a study of response to subunit inactivated influenza vaccine. Via MiXCR, TCRdb re-called the RT-PCR reads, giving one row per CDR3 protein. The repertoire includes fewer than 650,000 distinct CDR3 sequences, under 15% of them detected once, and about 12% sits in the top ten. The material was PBMCs from blood, obtained 40 to 50 days after vaccination. Receptors were obtained from a man in his fifties or sixties who received an inactivated influenza vaccine.

A few counts support this clonotype. The rearrangement links TRBV29-1 to TRBJ2-1, with 10 bases matching TRBD1. The CDR3 loop spans 21 amino acids. CDR1 is SQVTM, CDR2 ANQGSEA, per germline. After removal of 2 bases from V and 7 bases from J, the junction contained 26 bases not matched to a gene. For the CDR3, the DNA is TGCAGCGTTGAAAAACGAAGGGACAGGGGAACCCGGGACGGACGGTGGAATGAGCAGTTCTTC. This encodes CSVEKRRDRGTRDGRWNEQFF.

V is TRBV12-3 or TRBV12-4 and J is TRBJ1-3; maybe TRBD1 (5 bases). The CDR3 has 17 amino acids. V gave up 7 bases and J gave up 2 bases, with 21 bases separating them. CDR3: CASTTSSATGTGNTIYF. The CDR3 bases are TGTGCCAGCACCACCTCTTCTGCCACAGGTACTGGAAACACCATATATTTT.

This clonotype turned up a few times. The chain recombines TRBV12-3 or TRBV12-4 with TRBJ2-1; tentatively, D is TRBD2 (5 bases). The CDR3 length is 15 residues. The V end was cut by 6 bases, the J end by 10 bases, with 22 bases between. The CDR3 loop is CASRPREKVYVEQFF. CDR3 bases: TGTGCCAGCAGGCCGAGGGAAAAGGTTTACGTGGAGCAGTTCTTC.

The chain is built from TRBV4-3 and TRBJ2-7; D is undetermined. V lost 1 base, J lost 0 bases, and 13 bases lay in between. The germline CDR1 and CDR2 sequences are LGHNA and YSLEER. This CDR3 is 16 amino acids long. The CDR3 nucleotides are TGCGCCAGCAGCCAAGGCTACCCCGGCCGCTCCTACGAGCAGTACTTC. Protein product: CASSQGYPGRSYEQYF.

The CDR3 sequence is CASNYRRDKNEQFF. CDR3 bases: TGTGCCAGCAACTACCGCCGGGACAAAAATGAGCAGTTCTTC. This chain joins TRBV11-1 and TRBJ2-1, with a possible D match to TRBD1 (6 bases). This CDR3 comprises 14 residues. V was shortened by 7 bases and J by 7 bases, with 17 bases between the two germline ends. Germline values: CDR1 SGHAT, CDR2 FQDESV (reference sequence).

V gene TRBV10-3 combines with J gene TRBJ2-3, with TRBD2 matching over 8 bases. The germline V gene has CDR1 ENHRY and CDR2 SYGVKD. The CDR3 consists of 16 residues. With V trimmed by 0 bases and J by 1 base, 3 bases remained unmatched. For the CDR3, the DNA is TGTGCCATCAGTGAGTCGAGTAGCGGGGGCACAGATACGCAGTATTTT. Amino acid sequence: CAISESSSGGTDTQYF.

The chain joins TRBV12-3 or TRBV12-4 to TRBJ1-5; 7 nucleotides match TRBD1. CDR3 size: 14 residues. After removal of 8 bases from V and 2 bases from J, the junction contained 6 bases not matched to a gene. CDR3 residues: CASAPTGGNQPQHF. The CDR3 coding sequence is TGTGCCAGCGCCCCAACAGGGGGCAATCAGCCCCAGCATTTT.

V and J are TRBV5-6 and TRBJ2-6, with no clear D. V shed 1 base and J shed 0 bases, with 11 bases lying between them. Germline-derived CDR1 and CDR2 are SGHDT and YYEEEE. The CDR3 is made up of 17 amino acids. The CDR3: CASSLYGEPSGANVLTF. For the CDR3, the DNA is TGTGCCAGCAGCTTGTATGGGGAACCCTCTGGGGCCAACGTCCTGACTTTC.

V is TRBV12-3 or TRBV12-4 and J is TRBJ1-5; 7 nucleotides line up with TRBD1. The CDR3 runs 15 residues. The junction had 12 bases not matched to a gene; V was cut back by 6 bases and J by 7 bases. CDR3 residues: CASSRTRTGGQPQHF. For the CDR3, the DNA is TGTGCCAGCAGCCGTACTCGGACAGGCGGACAGCCCCAGCATTTT.

This rearrangement joins TRBV11-2 to TRBJ2-7, with 9 bases matching TRBD1. Looked up from germline, CDR1 is SGHAT and CDR2 is FQNNGV. The CDR3 is 12 amino acids. The ends lost 5 bases at V and 8 bases at J; junction bases unmatched: 4. The CDR3 nucleotides are TGTGCCAGCAGCGTGACAGGGGGTAAGCAGTACTTC. This sequence encodes CASSVTGGKQYF.

In its sample, this clonotype was seen many times. This chain joins TRBV28 and TRBJ2-1, with 11 bases that match TRBD2. This CDR3 has 12 residues. The germline V gene encodes CDR1 MDHEN and CDR2 SYDVKM. With 4 bases clipped from V and 15 bases from J, the junction kept 5 bases outside the gene matches. The CDR3, as DNA: TGTGCCAGCAGTTCCCCCCTAGCGGGAGGGTTCTTC. This gives the protein CASSSPLAGGFF.

The table lists this clonotype with a few counts. The rearrangement uses TRBV28 and TRBJ1-1, with a possible D match to TRBD1 (6 bases). V was shortened by 5 bases and J by 1 base, with 17 bases between the two germline ends. The CDR3 runs to 16 residues. Germline CDR1 is MDHEN and CDR2 is SYDVKM. CDR3 protein: CASSPVGRGPNTEAFF. CDR3 DNA: TGTGCCAGCAGTCCAGTTGGTCGGGGGCCGAACACTGAAGCTTTCTTT.

This clonotype was seen repeatedly, ten times or more. The V and J genes are TRBV20-1 and TRBJ2-7, with TRBD1 identical over 9 bases. In germline, CDR1 is DFQATT, CDR2 SNEGSKA (reference sequence). There are 14 residues in the CDR3. J was trimmed by 4 bases and V by 4 bases; bases with no gene match: 8. This CDR3 reads CSATLGTGPYEQYF. CDR3 sequence (DNA): TGCAGTGCTACCCTCGGGACAGGGCCTTACGAGCAGTACTTC.